Below are 26 T cell receptor beta chains sequenced from a single sample in a study of monozygotic twins with inflammatory bowel disease. TCRdb re-called the 5' RACE reads and catalogs CDR3 proteins one per entry, DNA excluded. In all, the sample yields under 130,000 distinct CDR3 sequences. Material: blood. These receptors originate from a human donor with ulcerative colitis or Crohn's disease, or a healthy co-twin of an affected twin (not recorded which).

V gene TRBV14 combines with J gene TRBJ2-1; TCRdb names TRBD2, which stays unverified in the absence of DNA. The length of the CDR3 is 16 residues. Germline values: CDR1 SGHDN, CDR2 FVKESK. The CDR3 reads CASSPRLAGSVDEQFF.

The chain has TRBV28 and TRBJ1-1; absent DNA, TCRdb's TRBD1 call cannot be checked. Germline loops: CDR1 MDHEN, CDR2 SYDVKM. CDR3 length equals 15 residues. CDR3 sequence reads: CASSPQRTVNTEAFF.

The chain is built from TRBV5-1 and TRBJ2-3; with no DNA, the TCRdb D assignment of TRBD1 cannot be verified. Per germline, CDR1 SGHRS and CDR2 YFSETQ. The CDR3 covers 14 residues. CDR3 region: CASNTGTGVDTQYF.

The genes are TRBV18 and TRBJ2-4. Germline V CDR1 and CDR2: KGHSH, LQKENI. The CDR3 has 15 amino acids. The CDR3 spells CASSPPGIAKNIQYF.

This chain joins TRBV28 and TRBJ2-7; TCRdb calls TRBD1, which cannot be checked without DNA. The CDR3 sequence is 14 residues long. Germline loops: CDR1 MDHEN, CDR2 SYDVKM. CDR3 loop: CASSSGWGVYEQYF. Full variable domain (missing parts from reference TRBV28 and TRBJ2-7): DVKVTQSSRYLVKRTGEKVFLECVQDMDHENMFWYRQDPGLGLRLIYFSYDVKMKEKGDIPEGYSVSREKKERFSLILESASTNQTSMYLCASSSGWGVYEQYFGPGTRLTVT.

This chain connects TRBV7-8 to TRBJ2-1; with no DNA, the TCRdb D assignment of TRBD2 cannot be verified. The CDR3 totals 15 residues. Germline V gene data show CDR1 as SGHVS and CDR2 as FQNEAQ. CDR3: CASSARDQRLSEQFF. The full variable domain, in which reference TRBV7-8 and TRBJ2-1 provide the parts outside the CDR3, is GAGVSQSPRYKVAKRGQDVALRCDPISGHVSLFWYQQALGQGPEFLTYFQNEAQLDKSGLPSDRFFAERPEGSVSTLKIQRTQQEDSAVYLCASSARDQRLSEQFFGPGTRLTVL.

The chain has TRBV3-1 and TRBJ2-7. Germline loops: CDR1 LGHDT, CDR2 YNNKEL (reference sequence). The CDR3 runs to 16 residues. The CDR3 region is CASSHNHTGSSYEQYF.

This chain connects TRBV12-3 or TRBV12-4 to TRBJ1-2; TCRdb's D call of TRBD1 is untestable without DNA. The CDR3 loop spans 14 amino acids. The CDR3 is CASSVGPGGYGYTF.

The chain has TRBV10-3 and TRBJ2-3. The germline V gene encodes CDR1 ENHRY and CDR2 SYGVKD. This CDR3 comprises 15 residues. This chain's CDR3 is CAISVNRGSTDTQYF.

The chain combines TRBV20-1 with TRBJ2-3; with no DNA, the TCRdb D assignment of TRBD1 cannot be verified. There are 16 residues in the CDR3. Germline V gives CDR1 DFQATT, CDR2 SNEGSKA (reference sequence). The CDR3 sequence: CSAGSGQGAGVDTQYF.

This chain uses TRBV10-1 with TRBJ2-7. The germline gives CDR1 WNHNN, CDR2 SYGVQD (reference sequence). This CDR3 contains 12 residues. The CDR3 protein is CASSGRAYEQYF.

V gene TRBV6-2 or TRBV6-3 combines with J gene TRBJ2-4. The CDR3 extends over 12 amino acids. The germline V gene encodes CDR1 MNHEY and CDR2 SVGEGT. This CDR3 is CASSYSGNIQYF.

The rearrangement joins TRBV24-1 to TRBJ2-3; TCRdb indicates TRBD2, and absent DNA this call remains unverified. CDR3 size: 16 residues. Germline CDR1 is KGHDR and CDR2 is SFDVKD. This CDR3 is CATSDSRLADTDTQYF.

The chain joins TRBV27 to TRBJ1-1; the TRBD1 assignment by TCRdb is unverifiable without DNA. The CDR3 covers 13 residues. In germline, CDR1 is MNHEY, CDR2 SMNVEV (reference sequence). The CDR3 sequence: CASSYGQGTEAFF.

This chain connects TRBV27 to TRBJ2-2; TCRdb selects TRBD2, and the lack of DNA leaves this call unchecked. This CDR3 has 15 residues. CDR1 and CDR2 (germline): MNHEY, SMNVEV (reference sequence). CDR3 in amino acids: CASSLIGTNTGELFF.

The rearrangement joins TRBV20-1 to TRBJ2-2; without DNA, the TCRdb call of TRBD1 cannot be checked. Germline V gene lookup returns CDR1 DFQATT and CDR2 SNEGSKA (reference sequence). CDR3 size: 14 residues. The CDR3 loop reads CSARTGRDTGELFF.

CDR3 amino acids: CASSSNRYNEQFF. V usage is TRBV5-1 and J usage is TRBJ2-1; the D call from TCRdb, TRBD1, cannot be confirmed without DNA. The CDR3 has 13 amino acids. CDR1 SGHRS and CDR2 YFSETQ come from the germline V gene.

The chain couples TRBV12-5 to TRBJ2-2; TCRdb's D call of TRBD2 is untestable without DNA. The germline V gene has CDR1 LGHNT and CDR2 FRNRAP. The CDR3 loop spans 14 amino acids. The CDR3 is CASGLGHPPGELFF.

The chain combines TRBV28 with TRBJ2-3; TCRdb designates TRBD2, a call that cannot be tested without DNA. Germline V CDR1 and CDR2: MDHEN, SYDVKM. The CDR3 contains 18 residues. The CDR3 spells CASSLLGGSEPSTDTQYF.

V usage is TRBV10-3 and J usage is TRBJ2-1; TCRdb's D gene call, TRBD2, goes unchecked for lack of DNA. This CDR3 region has 17 residues. CDR1 is ENHRY, CDR2 SYGVKD, per germline. This CDR3 reads CAISDFAGGGPYNEQFF.

This chain joins TRBV7-9 and TRBJ1-5; the TCRdb D gene call, TRBD1, has no DNA to confirm it. CDR3 size: 15 residues. CDR1 is SEHNR and CDR2 is FQNEAQ in the germline V gene (reference sequence). Here the CDR3 reads CASSRTGNSNQPQHF. The full variable domain, its missing parts supplied by reference TRBV7-9 and TRBJ1-5, is DTGVSQNPRHKITKRGQNVTFRCDPISEHNRLYWYRQTLGQGPEFLTYFQNEAQLEKSRLLSDRFSAERPKGSFSTLEIQRTEQGDSAMYLCASSRTGNSNQPQHFGDGTRLSIL.

The chain links TRBV3-1 to TRBJ2-2; checking the TCRdb D call of TRBD1 is not possible without DNA. This CDR3 spans 16 amino acids. Germline CDR1 reads LGHDT; CDR2 reads YNNKEL (reference sequence). The CDR3 spells CASSRTGMGNTGELFF.

CDR3 loop: CATSNYNSGISTDTQYF. This rearrangement joins TRBV24-1 to TRBJ2-3; as DNA is missing, the TRBD2 call by TCRdb cannot be tested. CDR1 and CDR2 (germline): KGHDR, SFDVKD. The CDR3 runs 17 residues.

The chain links TRBV29-1 to TRBJ2-5. From germline, CDR1 is SQVTM and CDR2 ANQGSEA. This CDR3 comprises 12 residues. CDR3 protein: CSVKGGWETQYF.

V usage is TRBV6-1 and J usage is TRBJ1-2; TCRdb proposes TRBD1, but this gene call is untestable without DNA. There are 14 residues in the CDR3. Germline-derived CDR1 and CDR2 are MNHNS and SASEGT. CDR3 in amino acids: CASSKATGAYGYTF.

The chain carries TRBV5-1 and TRBJ2-5. From germline, CDR1 is SGHRS and CDR2 YFSETQ. CDR3 length: 13 amino acids. CDR3 sequence: CASSSSPQETQYF. Based on the CDR3 plus reference TRBV5-1 and TRBJ2-5, the full variable domain is KAGVTQTPRYLIKTRGQQVTLSCSPISGHRSVSWYQQTPGQGLQFLFEYFSETQRNKGNFPGRFSGRQFSNSRSEMNVSTLELGDSALYLCASSSSPQETQYFGPGTRLLVL.